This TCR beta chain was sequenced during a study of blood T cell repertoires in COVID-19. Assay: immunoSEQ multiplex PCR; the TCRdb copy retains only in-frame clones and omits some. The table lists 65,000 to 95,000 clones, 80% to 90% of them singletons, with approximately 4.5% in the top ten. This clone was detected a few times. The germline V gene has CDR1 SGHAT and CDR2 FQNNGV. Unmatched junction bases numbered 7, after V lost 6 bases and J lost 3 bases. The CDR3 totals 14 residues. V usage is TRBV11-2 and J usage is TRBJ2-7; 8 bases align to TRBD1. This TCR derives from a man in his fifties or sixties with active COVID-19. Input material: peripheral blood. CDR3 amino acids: CASRPTGVVYEQYF. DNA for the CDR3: TGTGCCAGCAGACCGACAGGGGTAGTCTACGAGCAGTACTTC.